What follows is one TCR beta chain and its context. The data were taken from a study of blood T cell repertoires in COVID-19. Looking at the study overall: Samples came from the United States, Italy and Spain, spanning acute and convalescent COVID-19. In each case, the material was cDNA or gDNA derived from T cells, B-cell-depleted T cells, or PBMCs.

V was pared by 8 bases and J by 4 bases, with 14 bases between. This CDR3 region has 13 residues. Per the germline V gene, CDR1 is MGHDK and CDR2 is SYGVNS. Authors' data handling: Nucleated cell counts were estimated from reference gene primer amplification. Generated by immunoSEQ multiplex PCR, the TCRdb table keeps only in-frame clones and is missing some. For V, J and clone size, that table is used; D and trimming come from the DNA. The table includes over 110,000 clones, roughly 85% detected once. What was sequenced was peripheral blood. This chain uses TRBV25-1 with TRBJ1-2; unclear D gene. This clonotype was obtained from a man aged 60 to 69 with acute or convalescent COVID-19. The CDR3 DNA reads as TGTGCCAGCTATAGCGATTTAGCCTATGGCTACACCTTC. Amino acid sequence: CASYSDLAYGYTF.